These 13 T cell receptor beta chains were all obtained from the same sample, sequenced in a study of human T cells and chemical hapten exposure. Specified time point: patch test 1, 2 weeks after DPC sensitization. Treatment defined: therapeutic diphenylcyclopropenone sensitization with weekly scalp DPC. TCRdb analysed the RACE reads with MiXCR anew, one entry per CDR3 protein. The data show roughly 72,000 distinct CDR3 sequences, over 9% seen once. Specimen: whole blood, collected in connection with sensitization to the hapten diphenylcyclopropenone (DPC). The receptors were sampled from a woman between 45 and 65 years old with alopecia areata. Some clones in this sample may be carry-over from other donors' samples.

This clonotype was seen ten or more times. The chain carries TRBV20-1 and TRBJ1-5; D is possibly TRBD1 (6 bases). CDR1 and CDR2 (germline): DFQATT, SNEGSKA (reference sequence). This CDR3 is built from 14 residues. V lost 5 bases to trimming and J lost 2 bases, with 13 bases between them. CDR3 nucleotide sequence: TGCAGTGCTGGGGGGGGCGAGGGCAATCAGCCCCAGCATTTT. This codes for CSAGGGEGNQPQHF.

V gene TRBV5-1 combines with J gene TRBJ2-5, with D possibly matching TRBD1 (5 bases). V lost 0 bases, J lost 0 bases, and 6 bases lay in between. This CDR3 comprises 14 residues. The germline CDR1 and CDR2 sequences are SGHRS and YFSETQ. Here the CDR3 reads CASSLGQYQETQYF. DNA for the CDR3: TGCGCCAGCAGCTTGGGACAGTACCAAGAGACCCAGTACTTC.

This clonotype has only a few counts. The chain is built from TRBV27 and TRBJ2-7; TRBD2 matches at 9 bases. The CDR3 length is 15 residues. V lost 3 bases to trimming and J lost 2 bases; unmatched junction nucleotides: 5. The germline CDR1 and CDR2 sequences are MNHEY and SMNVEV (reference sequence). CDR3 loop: CASSFSGGGTYEQYF. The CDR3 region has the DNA TGTGCCAGCAGTTTTAGCGGGGGCGGGACCTACGAGCAGTACTTC.

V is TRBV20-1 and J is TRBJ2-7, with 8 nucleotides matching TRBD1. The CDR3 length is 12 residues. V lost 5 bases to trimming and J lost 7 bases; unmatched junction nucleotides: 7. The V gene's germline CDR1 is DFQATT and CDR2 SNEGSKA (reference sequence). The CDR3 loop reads CSAGQGAGEQYF. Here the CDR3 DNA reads TGCAGTGCTGGCCAGGGGGCGGGGGAGCAGTACTTC.

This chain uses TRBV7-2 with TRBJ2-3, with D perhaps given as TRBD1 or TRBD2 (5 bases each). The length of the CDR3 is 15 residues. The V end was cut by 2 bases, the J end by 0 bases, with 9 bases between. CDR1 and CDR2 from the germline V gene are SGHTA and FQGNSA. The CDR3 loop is CASSLLGASTDTQYF. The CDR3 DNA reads TGTGCCAGCAGCTTACTCGGGGCCAGCACAGATACGCAGTATTTT. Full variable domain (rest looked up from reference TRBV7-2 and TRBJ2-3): GAGVSQSPSNKVTEKGKDVELRCDPISGHTALYWYRQSLGQGLEFLIYFQGNSAPDKSGLPSDRFSAERTGGSVSTLTIQRTQQEDSAVYLCASSLLGASTDTQYFGPGTRLTVL.

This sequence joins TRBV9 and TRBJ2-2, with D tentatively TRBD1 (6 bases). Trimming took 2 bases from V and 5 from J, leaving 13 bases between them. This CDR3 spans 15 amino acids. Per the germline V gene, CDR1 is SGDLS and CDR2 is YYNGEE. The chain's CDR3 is CASSVSQGGTGELFF. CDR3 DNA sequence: TGTGCCAGCAGCGTCTCACAGGGTGGAACCGGGGAGCTGTTTTTT.

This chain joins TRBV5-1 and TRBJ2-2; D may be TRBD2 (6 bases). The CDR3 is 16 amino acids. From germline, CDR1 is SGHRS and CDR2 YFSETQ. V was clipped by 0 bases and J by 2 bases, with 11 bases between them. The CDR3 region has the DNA TGCGCCAGCAGCTTGGCGGCGGGGACCAACACCGGGGAGCTGTTTTTT. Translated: CASSLAAGTNTGELFF. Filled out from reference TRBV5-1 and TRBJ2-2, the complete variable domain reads KAGVTQTPRYLIKTRGQQVTLSCSPISGHRSVSWYQQTPGQGLQFLFEYFSETQRNKGNFPGRFSGRQFSNSRSEMNVSTLELGDSALYLCASSLAAGTNTGELFFGEGSRLTVL.

CDR3 DNA sequence: TGTGCCAGCAGTCACCCCCCAGTCTACGAGCAGTACTTC. Amino acid sequence: CASSHPPVYEQYF. This chain connects TRBV28 to TRBJ2-7, with D unclear. V lost 5 bases to trimming and J lost 3 bases, with 11 bases between them. Germline V gives CDR1 MDHEN, CDR2 SYDVKM. This CDR3 has 13 amino acids.

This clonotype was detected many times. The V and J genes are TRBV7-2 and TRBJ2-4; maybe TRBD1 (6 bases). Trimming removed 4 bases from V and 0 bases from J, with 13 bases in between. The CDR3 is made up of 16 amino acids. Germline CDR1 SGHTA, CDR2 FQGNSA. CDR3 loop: CASSSRTDLAKNIQYF. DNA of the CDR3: TGTGCCAGCAGCTCCAGGACAGACCTAGCCAAAAACATTCAGTACTTC.

The CDR3 nucleotides are TGCGCCAGCAGCTTGCAACTAGCGGGAACAGATACGCAGTATTTT. Its protein is CASSLQLAGTDTQYF. The chain employs TRBV5-1 and TRBJ2-3, with TRBD2 identical over 10 bases. Germline assignment: CDR1 SGHRS and CDR2 YFSETQ. The J segment lost 3 bases and the V segment lost 1 base, leaving 2 bases of the junction unmatched. The CDR3 consists of 15 residues.

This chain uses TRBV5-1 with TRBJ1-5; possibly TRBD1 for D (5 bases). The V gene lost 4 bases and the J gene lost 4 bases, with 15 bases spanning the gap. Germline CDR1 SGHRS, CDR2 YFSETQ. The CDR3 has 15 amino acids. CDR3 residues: CASSPDNPMNQPQHF. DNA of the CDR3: TGCGCCAGCAGCCCGGACAACCCGATGAATCAGCCCCAGCATTTT.

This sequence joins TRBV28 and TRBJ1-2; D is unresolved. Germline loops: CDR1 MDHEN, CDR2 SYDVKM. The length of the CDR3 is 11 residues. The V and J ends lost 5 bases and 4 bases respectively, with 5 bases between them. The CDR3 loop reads CASSTSYGYTF. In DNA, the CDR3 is TGTGCCAGCAGTACCAGCTATGGCTACACCTTC.

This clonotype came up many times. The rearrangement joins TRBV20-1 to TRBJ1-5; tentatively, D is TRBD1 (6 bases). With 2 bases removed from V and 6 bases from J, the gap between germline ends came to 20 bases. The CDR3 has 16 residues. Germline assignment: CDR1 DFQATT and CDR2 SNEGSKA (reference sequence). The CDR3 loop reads CSARIPRDKLTQPQHF. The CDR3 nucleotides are TGCAGTGCTAGAATTCCTCGGGACAAACTCACTCAGCCCCAGCATTTT.